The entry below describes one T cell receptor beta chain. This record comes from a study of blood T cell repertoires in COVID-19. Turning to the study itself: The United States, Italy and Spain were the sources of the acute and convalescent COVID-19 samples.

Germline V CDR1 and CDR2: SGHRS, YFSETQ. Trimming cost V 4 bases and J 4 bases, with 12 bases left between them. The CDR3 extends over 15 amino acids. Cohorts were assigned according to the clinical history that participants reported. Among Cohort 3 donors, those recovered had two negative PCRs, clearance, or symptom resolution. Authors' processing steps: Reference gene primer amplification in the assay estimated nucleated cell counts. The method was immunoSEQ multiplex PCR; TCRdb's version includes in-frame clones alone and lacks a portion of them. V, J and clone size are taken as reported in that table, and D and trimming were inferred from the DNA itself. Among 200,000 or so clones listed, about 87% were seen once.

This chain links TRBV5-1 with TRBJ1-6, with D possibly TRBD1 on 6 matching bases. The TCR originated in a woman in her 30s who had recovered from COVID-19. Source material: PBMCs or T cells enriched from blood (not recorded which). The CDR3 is CASSGDRPYNSPLHF. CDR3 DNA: TGCGCCAGCAGCGGTGACAGGCCATATAATTCACCCCTCCACTTT.